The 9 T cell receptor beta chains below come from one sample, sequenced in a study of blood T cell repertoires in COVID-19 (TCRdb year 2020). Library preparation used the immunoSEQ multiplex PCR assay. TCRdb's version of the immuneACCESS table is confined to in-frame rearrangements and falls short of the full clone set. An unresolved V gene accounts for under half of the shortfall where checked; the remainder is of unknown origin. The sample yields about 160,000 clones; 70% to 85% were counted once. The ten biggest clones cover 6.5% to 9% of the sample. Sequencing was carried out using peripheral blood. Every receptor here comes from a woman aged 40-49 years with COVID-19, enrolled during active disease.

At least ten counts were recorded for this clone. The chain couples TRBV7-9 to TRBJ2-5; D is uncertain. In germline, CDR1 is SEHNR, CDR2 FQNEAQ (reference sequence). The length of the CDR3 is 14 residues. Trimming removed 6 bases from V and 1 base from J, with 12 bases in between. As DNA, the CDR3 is TGTGCCAGCAGTCAATCGGGTATCCAAGAGACCCAGTACTTC. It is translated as CASSQSGIQETQYF. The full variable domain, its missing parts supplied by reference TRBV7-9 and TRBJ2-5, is DTGVSQNPRHKITKRGQNVTFRCDPISEHNRLYWYRQTLGQGPEFLTYFQNEAQLEKSRLLSDRFSAERPKGSFSTLEIQRTEQGDSAMYLCASSQSGIQETQYFGPGTRLLVL.

The CDR3 DNA reads as TGTGCCAGCAGTTTAATTGCGGGGATCAATCAGCCCCAGCATTTT. Translation: CASSLIAGINQPQHF. The rearrangement joins TRBV28 to TRBJ1-5; D gene ambiguous. This CDR3 is built from 15 residues. V was trimmed by 2 bases and J by 3 bases, leaving 11 bases between them. Per the germline V gene, CDR1 is MDHEN and CDR2 is SYDVKM.

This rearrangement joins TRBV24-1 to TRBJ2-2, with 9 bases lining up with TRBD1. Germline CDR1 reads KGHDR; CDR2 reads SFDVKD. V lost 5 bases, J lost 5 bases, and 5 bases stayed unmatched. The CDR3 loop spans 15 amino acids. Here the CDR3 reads CATSVDRGVTGELFF. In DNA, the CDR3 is TGTGCCACCAGTGTGGACAGGGGAGTAACCGGGGAGCTGTTTTTT.

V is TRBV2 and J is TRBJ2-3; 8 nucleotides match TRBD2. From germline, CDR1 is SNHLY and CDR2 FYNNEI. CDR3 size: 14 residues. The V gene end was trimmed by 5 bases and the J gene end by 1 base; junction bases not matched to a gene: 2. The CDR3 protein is CASSSTSGTDTQYF. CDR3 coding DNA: TGTGCCAGCAGTTCGACTAGCGGCACAGATACGCAGTATTTT. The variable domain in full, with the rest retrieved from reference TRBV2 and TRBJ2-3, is EPEVTQTPSHQVTQMGQEVILRCVPISNHLYFYWYRQILGQKVEFLVSFYNNEISEKSEIFDDQFSVERPDGSNFTLKIRSTKLEDSAMYFCASSSTSGTDTQYFGPGTRLTVL.

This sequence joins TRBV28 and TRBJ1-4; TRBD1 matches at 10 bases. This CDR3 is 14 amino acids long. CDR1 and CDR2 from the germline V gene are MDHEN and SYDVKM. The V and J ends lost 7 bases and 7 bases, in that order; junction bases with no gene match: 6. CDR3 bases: TGTGCCAGCAACGACAGGGGGCGGACTGAAAAACTGTTTTTT. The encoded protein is CASNDRGRTEKLFF.

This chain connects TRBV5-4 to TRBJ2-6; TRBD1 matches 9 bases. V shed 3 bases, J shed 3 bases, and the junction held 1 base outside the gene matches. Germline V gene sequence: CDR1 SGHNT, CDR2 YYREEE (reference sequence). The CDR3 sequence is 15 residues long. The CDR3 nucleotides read TGTGCCAGCAGCTACAGGGGGCTTGGGGCCAACGTCCTGACTTTC. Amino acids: CASSYRGLGANVLTF.

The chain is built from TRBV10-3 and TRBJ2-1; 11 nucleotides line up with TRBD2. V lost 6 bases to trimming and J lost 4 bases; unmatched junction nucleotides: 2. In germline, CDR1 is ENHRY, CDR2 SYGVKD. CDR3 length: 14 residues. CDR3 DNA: TGTGCCATCAGGGGGACTAGCGGTTACAATGAGCAGTTCTTC. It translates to CAIRGTSGYNEQFF.

This CDR3 reads CASSPRGQNSGANVLTF. The CDR3 bases are TGTGCCAGCAGCCCCAGGGGACAAAACTCTGGGGCCAACGTCCTGACTTTC. The chain joins TRBV6-2 or TRBV6-3 to TRBJ2-6, with D perhaps TRBD1 (6 bases). V was trimmed by 6 bases and J by 0 bases, leaving 15 bases between them. The CDR3 totals 17 residues. Germline lookup yields CDR1 MNHEY and CDR2 SVGEGT.

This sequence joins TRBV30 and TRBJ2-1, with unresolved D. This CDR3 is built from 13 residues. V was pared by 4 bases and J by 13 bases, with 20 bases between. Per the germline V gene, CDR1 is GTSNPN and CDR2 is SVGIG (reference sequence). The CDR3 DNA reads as TGTGCCTGGACCTTATCCCGGTCCGTGCGACAGTTCTTC. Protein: CAWTLSRSVRQFF.